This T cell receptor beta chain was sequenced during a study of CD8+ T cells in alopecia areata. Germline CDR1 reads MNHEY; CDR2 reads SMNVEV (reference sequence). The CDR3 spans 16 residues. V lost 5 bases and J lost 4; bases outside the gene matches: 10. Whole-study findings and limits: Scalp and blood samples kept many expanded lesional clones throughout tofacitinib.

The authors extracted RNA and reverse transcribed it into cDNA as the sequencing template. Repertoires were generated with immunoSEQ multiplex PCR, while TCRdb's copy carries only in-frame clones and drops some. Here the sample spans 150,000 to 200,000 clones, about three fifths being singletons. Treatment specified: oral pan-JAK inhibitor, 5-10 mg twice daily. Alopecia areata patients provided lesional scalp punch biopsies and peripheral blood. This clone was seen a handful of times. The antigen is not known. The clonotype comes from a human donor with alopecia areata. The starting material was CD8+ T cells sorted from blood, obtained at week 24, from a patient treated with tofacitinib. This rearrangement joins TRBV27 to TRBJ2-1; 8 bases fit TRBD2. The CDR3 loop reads CASSLNLAGPYNEQFF. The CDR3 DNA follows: TGTGCCAGCAGTCTAAACCTAGCGGGCCCGTACAATGAGCAGTTCTTC.